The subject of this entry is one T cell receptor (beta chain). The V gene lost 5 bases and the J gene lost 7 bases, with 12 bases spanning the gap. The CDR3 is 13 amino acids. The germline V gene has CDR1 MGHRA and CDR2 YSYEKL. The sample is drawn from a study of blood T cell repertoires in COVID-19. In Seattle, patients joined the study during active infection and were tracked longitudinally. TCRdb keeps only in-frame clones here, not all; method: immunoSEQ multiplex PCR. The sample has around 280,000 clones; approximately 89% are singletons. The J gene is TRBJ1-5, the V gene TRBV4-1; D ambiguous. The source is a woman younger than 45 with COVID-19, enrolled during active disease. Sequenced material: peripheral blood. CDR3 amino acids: CASSTRRGQPQHF. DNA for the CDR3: TGCGCCAGCAGCACCCGTAGAGGACAGCCCCAGCATTTT.